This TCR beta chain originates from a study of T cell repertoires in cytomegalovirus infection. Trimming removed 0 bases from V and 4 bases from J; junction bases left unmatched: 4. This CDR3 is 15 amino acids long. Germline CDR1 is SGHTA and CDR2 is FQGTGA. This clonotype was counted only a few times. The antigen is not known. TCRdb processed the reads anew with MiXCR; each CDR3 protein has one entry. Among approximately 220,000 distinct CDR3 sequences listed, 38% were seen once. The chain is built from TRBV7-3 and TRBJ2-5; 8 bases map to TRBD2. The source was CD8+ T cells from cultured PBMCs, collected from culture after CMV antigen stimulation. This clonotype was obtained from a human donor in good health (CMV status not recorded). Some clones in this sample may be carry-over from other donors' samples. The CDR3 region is CASSLTGLAGETQYF. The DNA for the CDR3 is TGTGCCAGCAGCTTAACTGGCCTAGCGGGAGAGACCCAGTACTTC.